One and the same sample provided the 19 T cell receptor beta chains below, sequenced in a study of immune characterization of retroperitoneal liposarcoma. TCRdb redid the calling of the PCR reads with MiXCR, one entry per CDR3 protein. Here the sample spans about 11,000 distinct CDR3 sequences, 40% to 55% being singletons. The specimen sequenced was tumor tissue. These receptors were taken from a female donor with retroperitoneal liposarcoma.

The chain has TRBV11-3 and TRBJ2-4; tentative D call: TRBD1 (6 bases). V was pared by 1 base and J by 15 bases, with 13 bases between. Germline CDR1 and CDR2: SGHNT and YENEEA. This CDR3 has 12 residues. The CDR3 DNA reads as TGTGCCAGCAGCTTAGTGGGCAGGGGACCGTACTTC. Protein: CASSLVGRGPYF.

This clonotype qualifies as medium-sized. The CDR3 protein is CASNSRWVSYNEQYF. Written as DNA, the CDR3 is TGTGCCAGCAATTCCCGGTGGGTTTCCTACAATGAGCAGTACTTC. V usage is TRBV7-2 and J usage is TRBJ2-1; D remains ambiguous. The J call may be in error: the DNA end matches TRBJ2-7 better. Per the germline V gene, CDR1 is SGHTA and CDR2 is FQGNSA. The CDR3 contains 15 residues.

Within the sample, this clonotype is large. The chain carries TRBV6-1 and TRBJ2-1, with 10 bases lining up with TRBD2. The CDR3 is made up of 15 amino acids. The J segment lost 10 bases and the V segment lost 3 bases, leaving 9 bases of the junction unmatched. Germline V lookup: CDR1 MNHNS, CDR2 SASEGT. As DNA, the CDR3 is TGTGCCAGCAGTGAGGGACTAGCGATTCTTCCGGAGCAGTTCTTC. Its protein is CASSEGLAILPEQFF.

The chain carries TRBV10-1 and TRBJ2-1, with 8 bases that match TRBD1. CDR3 length equals 15 residues. Unmatched junction bases numbered 8, after V lost 3 bases and J lost 7 bases. CDR1 is WNHNN and CDR2 is SYGVQD in the germline V gene (reference sequence). CDR3 bases: TGCGCCAGCAGTGAATCGACAGGGGAGAGGAATGAGCAGTTCTTC. This translates into CASSESTGERNEQFF.

CDR3 sequence: CASSEMGGGTDTQYF. The CDR3, as DNA: TGTGCCAGCAGTGAAATGGGAGGGGGCACAGATACGCAGTATTTT. This chain joins TRBV6-4 and TRBJ2-3; 7 positions agree with TRBD2. In germline, CDR1 is MRHNA, CDR2 SNTAGT. The V segment lost 3 bases and the J segment 1 base; nucleotides outside the gene matches: 4. CDR3 length: 15 amino acids.

The rearrangement joins TRBV7-2 to TRBJ2-1; the match to TRBD2 covers 11 bases. The CDR3 is 15 amino acids. Germline CDR1 SGHTA, CDR2 FQGNSA. V shed 3 bases and J 7 bases; nucleotides not matched to a gene: 5. In DNA, the CDR3 is TGTGCCAGCAGCTTCCGGACTAGCGGGCGGAATGAGCAGTTCTTC. Translation: CASSFRTSGRNEQFF.

V usage is TRBV10-1 and J usage is TRBJ2-1; 11 bases align to TRBD2. J was trimmed by 4 bases and V by 0 bases; bases with no gene match: 5. The V gene's germline CDR1 is WNHNN and CDR2 SYGVQD (reference sequence). The CDR3 has 17 residues. In nucleotides, the CDR3 is TGCGCCAGCAGTGAGTCCCGTACTAGCGGGAGTTACAATGAGCAGTTCTTC. It encodes CASSESRTSGSYNEQFF.

This rearrangement joins TRBV12-3 or TRBV12-4 to TRBJ2-1; 8 positions agree with TRBD1. The CDR3 consists of 17 residues. Losses at the gene ends were 6 bases for V and 10 bases for J; bases not matched to a gene: 20. The CDR3 sequence is CASSRQGFSLGGIEQFF. CDR3 nucleotide sequence: TGTGCCAGCAGCAGACAGGGGTTCTCATTAGGGGGTATCGAGCAGTTCTTC.

In its sample, this clonotype was seen a few times. This sequence joins TRBV7-2 and TRBJ1-5; D is possibly TRBD1 (6 bases). Trimming took 5 bases from V and 11 from J, leaving 25 bases between them. CDR3 length: 16 amino acids. The germline V gene has CDR1 SGHTA and CDR2 FQGNSA. The CDR3 is CASSPPGTLQTRAQHF. DNA for the CDR3: TGTGCCAGCAGCCCTCCCGGGACACTTCAGACCCGAGCCCAGCATTTT.

To note about this clonotype: Here the CDR3 omits its conserved ending phenylalanine or tryptophan, so a read error is the likely source. The DNA is omitted, as the CDR3 cannot be located on it reliably, and the CDR3 follows TCRdb's listing. The chain employs TRBV7-6 and TRBJ2-3; TRBD2 is taken as the D call from the table, unchecked against the DNA. The germline gives CDR1 SGHVS, CDR2 FNYEAQ. The CDR3 is made up of 14 amino acids, end residues included. The CDR3 loop is CVSSSCWLWGDEGP.

The chain employs TRBV6-2 or TRBV6-3 and TRBJ2-5; a possible D gene is TRBD1 (6 bases). Trimming took off 6 bases at V and 1 base at J, with 15 bases between the two ends. The CDR3 runs to 15 residues. The germline gives CDR1 MNHEY, CDR2 SVGEGT. For the CDR3, the DNA is TGTGCCAGCAGAAAGACAGGCTCGATCCAAGAGACCCAGTACTTC. This sequence encodes CASRKTGSIQETQYF.

The J gene is TRBJ2-1, the V gene TRBV7-2; D remains ambiguous. This CDR3 region has 16 residues. Trimming pared 2 bases from V and 1 base from J, leaving 12 bases between. The germline V gene encodes CDR1 SGHTA and CDR2 FQGNSA. CDR3 residues: CASSLREMVSYNEQFF. The CDR3 DNA reads as TGTGCCAGCAGCTTAAGGGAAATGGTTTCCTACAATGAGCAGTTCTTC.

The chain is built from TRBV6-5 and TRBJ2-5; TRBD1 is a possible D gene (6 bases). The end of the DNA aligns better with TRBJ2-7, so the J call may be wrong. The CDR3 loop spans 13 amino acids. Germline assignment: CDR1 MNHEY and CDR2 SVGAGI. The CDR3 loop is CASSYTGNYEQYF. The DNA for the CDR3 is TGTGCCAGCAGTTACACAGGGAACTACGAGCAGTACTTC.

CDR3 in amino acids: CASSAGLAGNTQYF. The DNA of the CDR3 is TGTGCCAGCAGCGCGGGACTAGCGGGGAACACCCAGTACTTC. The chain combines TRBV7-2 with TRBJ2-5, with TRBD2 matching over 13 bases. With 5 bases clipped from V and 8 bases from J, the junction kept 5 bases outside the gene matches. The CDR3 runs to 14 residues. Germline CDR1 is SGHTA and CDR2 is FQGNSA.

The chain recombines TRBV7-2 with TRBJ2-5; 12 bases agree with TRBD2. The J call is in doubt because the DNA end fits TRBJ2-7 better. CDR3 length: 14 residues. CDR1 SGHTA and CDR2 FQGNSA come from the germline V gene. The CDR3 DNA sequence: TGTGCCAGCAGCCGAAGACTAGCGGGAGCCGAGCAGTACTTC. Translating gives CASSRRLAGAEQYF.

V usage is TRBV7-4 and J usage is TRBJ2-3; D not resolved. The CDR3 is 16 amino acids. V lost 1 base and J lost 0, with 11 bases in between. Germline V lookup: CDR1 SGHVT, CDR2 SQSDAQ. The CDR3 nucleotides are TGTGCCAGCAGCTTAGGGTTCGCGCTAAGCACAGATACGCAGTATTTT. It translates to CASSLGFALSTDTQYF.

This clonotype has ten or more counts. The V call is TRBV7-6, the J call TRBJ2-1; perhaps D is TRBD1 or TRBD2 (6 bases each). The V end lost 2 bases, the J end lost 13 bases, and 21 bases lay between the germline ends. This CDR3 comprises 15 residues. From germline, CDR1 is SGHVS and CDR2 FNYEAQ. The DNA of the CDR3 is TGTGCCAGCAGCTTAATTTCCGGGGGCGGGGAGACCCAGTTCTTC. It specifies CASSLISGGGETQFF.

The chain links TRBV6-6 to TRBJ2-1; D gene unclear. The V and J ends lost 6 bases and 4 bases respectively, with 13 bases between them. CDR1 is MNHNY, CDR2 SVGAGI, per germline (reference sequence). The CDR3 sequence is 14 residues long. CDR3 DNA: TGTGCCAGCAGCTCCTCCCCCGAGTACAATGAGCAGTTCTTC. Translated, it gives CASSSSPEYNEQFF.

This sequence joins TRBV12-3 or TRBV12-4 and TRBJ1-6, with 8 positions matching TRBD1. Losses at the gene ends were 7 bases for V and 7 bases for J; bases not matched to a gene: 6. The CDR3 extends over 14 amino acids. CDR3 residues: CASNGQGGNSPLHF. CDR3 nucleotides: TGTGCCAGCAACGGACAGGGAGGCAATTCACCCCTCCACTTT.